The 7 T cell receptor beta chains reported below all come from one sample, sequenced in a study of T cell responses to AZD1222 COVID-19 vaccine (dated by TCRdb to the early 2020s). Library creation used the immunoSEQ multiplex PCR assay. The source is immuneACCESS, and TCRdb retained only in-frame sequences with V and J called. Part of the clones is not carried over; for the studies checked, unresolved V genes explain less than half of this, and the remainder is unexplained. Within this sample are tens of thousands of clones, with around nine tenths of them counted one time only. The ten largest clones add up to approximately 10% of the sample. The sample's time point label is to be understood as: baseline before first vaccination. The treatment or condition label, read with the paper, signifies: meningococcal conjugate vaccine given as trial control. This sample comprised peripheral blood, obtained on day 0 of MenACWY control vaccination. These receptors were collected from an adult in good health.

V is TRBV19 and J is TRBJ1-1; 9 nucleotides match TRBD1. Germline V gene sequence: CDR1 LNHDA, CDR2 SQIVND (reference sequence). V shed 8 bases, J shed 5 bases, and the junction held 9 bases outside the gene matches. There are 14 residues in the CDR3. CDR3 nucleotides: TGTGCCAGTGGAACAGGGGGCAAGAGTACTGAAGCTTTCTTT. Amino acid sequence: CASGTGGKSTEAFF. Based on the CDR3 plus reference TRBV19 and TRBJ1-1, the full variable domain is DGGITQSPKYLFRKEGQNVTLSCEQNLNHDAMYWYRQDPGQGLRLIYYSQIVNDFQKGDIAEGYSVSREKKESFPLTVTSAQKNPTAFYLCASGTGGKSTEAFFGQGTRLTVV.

The J gene is TRBJ1-1, the V gene TRBV11-1; D gene ambiguous. This CDR3 contains 13 residues. V was shortened by 1 base and J by 7 bases, with 10 bases between the two germline ends. Germline-derived CDR1 and CDR2 are SGHAT and FQDESV (reference sequence). CDR3 protein: CASSLDRVGEAFF. CDR3 in DNA: TGTGCCAGCAGCTTAGACCGGGTGGGTGAAGCTTTCTTT. The entire variable domain, with the rest obtained from reference TRBV11-1 and TRBJ1-1, is as follows: EAEVAQSPRYKITEKSQAVAFWCDPISGHATLYWYRQILGQGPELLVQFQDESVVDDSQLPKDRFSAERLKGVDSTLKIQPAELGDSAMYLCASSLDRVGEAFFGQGTRLTVV.

The rearrangement joins TRBV7-6 to TRBJ1-6; a possible D gene is TRBD1 (5 bases). V lost 0 bases to trimming and J lost 5 bases, with 8 bases between them. This CDR3 region has 15 residues. Germline values: CDR1 SGHVS, CDR2 FNYEAQ. The CDR3 protein is CASSLAGQNNSPLHF. The DNA for the CDR3 is TGTGCCAGCAGCTTAGCGGGGCAGAATAATTCACCCCTCCACTTT. Full variable domain (rest looked up from reference TRBV7-6 and TRBJ1-6): GAGVSQSPRYKVTKRGQDVALRCDPISGHVSLYWYRQALGQGPEFLTYFNYEAQQDKSGLPNDRFSAERPEGSISTLTIQRTEQRDSAMYRCASSLAGQNNSPLHFGNGTRLTVT.

The chain uses TRBV5-1 and TRBJ2-5, with TRBD1 matching over 7 bases. The CDR3 covers 15 residues. The V and J ends lost 0 bases and 2 bases, in that order; junction bases with no gene match: 4. Germline CDR1 is SGHRS and CDR2 is YFSETQ. CDR3 DNA sequence: TGCGCCAGCAGCTTGGGACAGGGAGTGCAAGAGACCCAGTACTTC. This encodes CASSLGQGVQETQYF.

This clone is labeled medium-sized (0.01 to 0.1%). V is TRBV9 and J is TRBJ2-5; D possibly uses TRBD1 or TRBD2 (5 bases each). The CDR3 totals 13 residues. Trimming removed 4 bases at V and 5 bases at J, with 12 bases between. The germline CDR1 and CDR2 sequences are SGDLS and YYNGEE. The CDR3 is CASSLTRGETQYF. CDR3 DNA sequence: TGTGCCAGCAGCCTCACTAGGGGCGAGACCCAGTACTTC.

The chain carries TRBV6-4 and TRBJ1-2; D not resolved. The V gene lost 4 bases and the J gene lost 3 bases, with 6 bases spanning the gap. Germline V gene lookup returns CDR1 MRHNA and CDR2 SNTAGT. This CDR3 is built from 12 residues. Here the CDR3 reads CASSAGDYGYTF. Here the CDR3 DNA reads TGTGCCAGCAGTGCCGGGGACTATGGCTACACCTTC.

The chain combines TRBV20-1 with TRBJ2-3; D is perhaps TRBD1 or TRBD2 (5 bases each). Between the trimmed V and J ends, which lost 3 bases and 3 bases, there was a span of 13 bases. The germline V gene encodes CDR1 DFQATT and CDR2 SNEGSKA (reference sequence). The CDR3 covers 14 residues. This CDR3 is CSASVRDGTDTQYF. The CDR3 DNA reads as TGCAGTGCTAGTGTTCGGGACGGGACAGATACGCAGTATTTT.